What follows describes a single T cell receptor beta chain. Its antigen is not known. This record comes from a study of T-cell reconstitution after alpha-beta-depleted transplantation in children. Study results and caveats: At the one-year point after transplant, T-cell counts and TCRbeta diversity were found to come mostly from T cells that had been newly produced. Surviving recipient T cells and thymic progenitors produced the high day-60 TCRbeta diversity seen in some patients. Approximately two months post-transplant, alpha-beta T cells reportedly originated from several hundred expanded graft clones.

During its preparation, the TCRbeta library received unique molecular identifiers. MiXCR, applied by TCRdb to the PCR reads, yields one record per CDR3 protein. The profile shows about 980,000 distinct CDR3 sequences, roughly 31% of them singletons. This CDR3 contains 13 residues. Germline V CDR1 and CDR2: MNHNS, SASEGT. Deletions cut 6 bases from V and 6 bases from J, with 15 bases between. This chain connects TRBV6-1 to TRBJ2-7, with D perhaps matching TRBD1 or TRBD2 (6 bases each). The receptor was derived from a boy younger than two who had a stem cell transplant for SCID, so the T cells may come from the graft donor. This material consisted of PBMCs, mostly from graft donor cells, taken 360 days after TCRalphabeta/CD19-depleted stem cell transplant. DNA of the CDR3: TGTGCCAGCAGCCAACGTGAGGGGGGCGAGCAGTACTTC. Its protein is CASSQREGGEQYF.